What follows describes a single T cell receptor (beta chain). Its cognate antigen is unknown. Distinct nucleotide sequences in the sample also encode this CDR3. Sequencing was performed with immunoSEQ multiplex PCR; in TCRdb, only in-frame clones are kept and a portion is missing. Found here are some 2.4 million clones, roughly 93% of them singletons; the top ten hold approximately 0.35%. This record belongs to a study of shared clonotypes between healthy human individuals. Germline values: CDR1 LNHDA, CDR2 SQIVND (reference sequence). The length of the CDR3 is 14 residues. The V and J ends lost 3 bases and 4 bases respectively, with 13 bases between them. Study-wide results and caveats: Generally, naive subsets (rather than memory subsets) showed larger estimated richness. What rarefaction showed was incomplete sorted-subset sequencing despite large depth.

Sequencing was carried out using naive CD4+ T cells from PBMCs. The subset is: CD45RA+ positively selected. The chain recombines TRBV19 with TRBJ2-7, with a weak D call TRBD1 (6 bases). The sequence came from a man younger than 35 in good health. Some clones in this sample may be carry-over from other donors' samples. CDR3 nucleotide sequence: TGTGCCAGTAGTATTGGTACAGGGAATTACGAGCAGTACTTC. Its translation: CASSIGTGNYEQYF.